This TCR beta chain was identified in a study of tumor-infiltrating lymphocytes in oesophageal squamous cell carcinoma. The CDR3 has 17 amino acids. Germline CDR1 is ENHRY and CDR2 is SYGVKD. TCRdb re-analysed the PCR reads in MiXCR, keeping a single row per CDR3 protein. Among fewer than 20,000 distinct CDR3 sequences, approximately 54% were seen once, and the ten largest hold about 38%. The genes are TRBV10-3 and TRBJ2-5; 12 nucleotides align to TRBD2. Gene TRBJ2-1 matches the end of the DNA better, so the J call may be wrong. The sequencing input was esophageal tumor tissue. This TCR was recovered from a female donor with esophageal squamous cell carcinoma. The CDR3 sequence: CAISDYTSGRSYNEQFF. The DNA for the CDR3 is TGTGCCATCAGTGACTACACTAGCGGGAGGTCCTACAATGAGCAGTTCTTC.